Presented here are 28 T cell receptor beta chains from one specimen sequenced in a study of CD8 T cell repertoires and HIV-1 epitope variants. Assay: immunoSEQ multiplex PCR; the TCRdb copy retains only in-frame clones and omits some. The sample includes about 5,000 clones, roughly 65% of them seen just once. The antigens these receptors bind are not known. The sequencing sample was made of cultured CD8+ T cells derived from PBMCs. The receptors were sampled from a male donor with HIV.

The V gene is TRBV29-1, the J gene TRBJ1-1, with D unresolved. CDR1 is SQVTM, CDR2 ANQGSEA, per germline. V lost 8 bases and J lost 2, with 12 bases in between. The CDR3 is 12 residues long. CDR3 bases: TGCAGCCTCAGGTTCGGCAACACTGAAGCTTTCTTT. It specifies CSLRFGNTEAFF.

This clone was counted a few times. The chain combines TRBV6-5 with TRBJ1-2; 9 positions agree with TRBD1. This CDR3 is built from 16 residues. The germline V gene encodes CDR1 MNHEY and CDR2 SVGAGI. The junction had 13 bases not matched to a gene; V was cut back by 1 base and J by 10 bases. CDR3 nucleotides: TGTGCCAGCAGTTACTTGACAGGGGGGCCCTCTAGGGTCTACACCTTC. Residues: CASSYLTGGPSRVYTF.

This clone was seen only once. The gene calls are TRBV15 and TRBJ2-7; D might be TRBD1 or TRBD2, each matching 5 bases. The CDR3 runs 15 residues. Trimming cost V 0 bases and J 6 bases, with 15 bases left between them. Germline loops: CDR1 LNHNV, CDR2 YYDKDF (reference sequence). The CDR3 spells CATSRDGTDRGEQYF. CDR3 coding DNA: TGTGCCACCAGCAGAGATGGGACGGACCGCGGCGAGCAGTACTTC.

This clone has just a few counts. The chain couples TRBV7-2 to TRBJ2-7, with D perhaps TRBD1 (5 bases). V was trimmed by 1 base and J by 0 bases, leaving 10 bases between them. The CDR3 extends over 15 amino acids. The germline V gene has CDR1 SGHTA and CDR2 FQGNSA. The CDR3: CASSLGTLSSYEQYF. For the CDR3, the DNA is TGTGCCAGCAGCTTAGGGACATTGAGCTCCTACGAGCAGTACTTC.

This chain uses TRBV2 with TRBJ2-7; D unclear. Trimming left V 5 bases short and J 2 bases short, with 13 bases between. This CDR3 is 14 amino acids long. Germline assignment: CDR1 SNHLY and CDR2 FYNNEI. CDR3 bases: TGTGCCAGCAGTTCAGATGTCTCGGCCTACGAGCAGTACTTC. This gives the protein CASSSDVSAYEQYF. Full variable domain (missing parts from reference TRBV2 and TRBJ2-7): EPEVTQTPSHQVTQMGQEVILRCVPISNHLYFYWYRQILGQKVEFLVSFYNNEISEKSEIFDDQFSVERPDGSNFTLKIRSTKLEDSAMYFCASSSDVSAYEQYFGPGTRLTVT.

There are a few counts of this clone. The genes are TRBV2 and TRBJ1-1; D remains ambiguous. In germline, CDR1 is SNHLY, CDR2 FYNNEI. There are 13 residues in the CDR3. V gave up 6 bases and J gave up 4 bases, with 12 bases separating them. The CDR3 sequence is CASSDNGGTEAFF. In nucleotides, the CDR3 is TGTGCCAGCAGCGACAATGGCGGCACTGAAGCTTTCTTT.

Here the CDR3 reads CASSMGLAAETQYF. As DNA, the CDR3 is TGTGCCAGCAGTATGGGACTAGCGGCGGAGACCCAGTACTTC. The chain couples TRBV27 to TRBJ2-5; 11 bases map to TRBD2. V shed 5 bases, J shed 5 bases, and the junction held 4 bases outside the gene matches. This CDR3 spans 14 amino acids. CDR1 and CDR2 (germline): MNHEY, SMNVEV (reference sequence).

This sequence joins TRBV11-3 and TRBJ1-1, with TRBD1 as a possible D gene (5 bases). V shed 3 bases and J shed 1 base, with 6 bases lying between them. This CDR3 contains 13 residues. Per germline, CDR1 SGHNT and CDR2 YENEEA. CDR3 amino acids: CASSLGGNTEAFF. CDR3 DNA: TGTGCCAGCAGCTTGGGGGGGAACACTGAAGCTTTCTTT.

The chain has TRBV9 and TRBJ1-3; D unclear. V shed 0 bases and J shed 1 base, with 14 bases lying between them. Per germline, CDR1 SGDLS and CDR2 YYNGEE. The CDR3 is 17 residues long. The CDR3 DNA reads TGTGCCAGCAGCGTAGCGGTCTCCTTGGAGTCTGGAAACACCATATATTTT. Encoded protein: CASSVAVSLESGNTIYF.

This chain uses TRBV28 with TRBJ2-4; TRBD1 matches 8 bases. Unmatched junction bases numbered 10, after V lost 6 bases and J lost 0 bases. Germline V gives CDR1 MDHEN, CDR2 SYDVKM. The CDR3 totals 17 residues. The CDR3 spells CASRSPRGQGAKNIQYF. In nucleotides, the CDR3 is TGTGCCAGCAGATCGCCTCGTGGACAGGGAGCCAAAAACATTCAGTACTTC.

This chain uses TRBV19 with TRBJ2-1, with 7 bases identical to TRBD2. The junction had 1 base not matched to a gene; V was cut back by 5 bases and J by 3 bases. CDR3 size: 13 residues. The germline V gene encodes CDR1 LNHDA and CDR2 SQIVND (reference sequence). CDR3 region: CASSLAGYNEQFF. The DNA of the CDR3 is TGTGCCAGTAGTTTAGCGGGCTACAATGAGCAGTTCTTC.

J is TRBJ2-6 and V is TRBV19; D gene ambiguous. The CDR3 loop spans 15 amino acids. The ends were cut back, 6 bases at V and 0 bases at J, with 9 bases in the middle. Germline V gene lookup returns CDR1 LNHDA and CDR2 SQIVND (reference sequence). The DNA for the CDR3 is TGTGCCAGTAGAGGGCGTACCTCTGGGGCCAACGTCCTGACTTTC. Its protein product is CASRGRTSGANVLTF.

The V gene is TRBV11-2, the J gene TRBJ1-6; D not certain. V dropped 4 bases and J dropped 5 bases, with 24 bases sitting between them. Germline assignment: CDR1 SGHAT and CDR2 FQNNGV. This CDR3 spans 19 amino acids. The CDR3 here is CASSSNEDLGRRDNSPLHF. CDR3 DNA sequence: TGTGCCAGCAGCTCCAATGAGGACCTAGGGAGAAGGGATAATTCACCCCTCCACTTT.

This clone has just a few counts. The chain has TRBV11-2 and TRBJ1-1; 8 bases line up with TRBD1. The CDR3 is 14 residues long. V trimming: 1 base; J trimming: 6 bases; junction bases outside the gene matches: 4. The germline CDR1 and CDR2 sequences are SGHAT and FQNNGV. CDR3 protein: CASSLGTGTSEAFF. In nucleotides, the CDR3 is TGTGCCAGCAGCTTAGGGACAGGGACTTCTGAAGCTTTCTTT.

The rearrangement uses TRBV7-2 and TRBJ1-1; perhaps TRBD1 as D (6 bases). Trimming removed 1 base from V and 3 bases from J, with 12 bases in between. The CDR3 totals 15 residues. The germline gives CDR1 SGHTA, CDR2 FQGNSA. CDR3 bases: TGTGCCAGCAGCTTAGACGCAACAGGGTACACTGAAGCTTTCTTT. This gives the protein CASSLDATGYTEAFF. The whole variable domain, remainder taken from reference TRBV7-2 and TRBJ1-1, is GAGVSQSPSNKVTEKGKDVELRCDPISGHTALYWYRQSLGQGLEFLIYFQGNSAPDKSGLPSDRFSAERTGGSVSTLTIQRTQQEDSAVYLCASSLDATGYTEAFFGQGTRLTVV.

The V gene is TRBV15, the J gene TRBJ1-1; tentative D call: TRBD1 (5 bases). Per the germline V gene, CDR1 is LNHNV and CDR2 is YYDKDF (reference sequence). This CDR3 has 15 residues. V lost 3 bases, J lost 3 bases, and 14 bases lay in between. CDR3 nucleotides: TGTGCCACCAGCAGGGGGGGGAACTTGGACACTGAAGCTTTCTTT. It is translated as CATSRGGNLDTEAFF.

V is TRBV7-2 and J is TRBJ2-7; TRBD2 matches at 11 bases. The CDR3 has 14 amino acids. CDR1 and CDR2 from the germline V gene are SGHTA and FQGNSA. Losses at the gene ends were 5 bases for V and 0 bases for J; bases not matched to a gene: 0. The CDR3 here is CASSGTSGSYEQYF. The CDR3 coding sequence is TGTGCCAGCAGCGGGACTAGCGGCTCCTACGAGCAGTACTTC.

DNA for the CDR3: TGTGCCAGCCGACTGGGAGAAAAACTGTTTTTT. Its translation is CASRLGEKLFF. This chain links TRBV6-5 with TRBJ1-4; no reliable D call. CDR1 and CDR2 from the germline V gene are MNHEY and SVGAGI. This CDR3 contains 11 residues. The ends were cut back, 8 bases at V and 8 bases at J, with 9 bases in the middle.

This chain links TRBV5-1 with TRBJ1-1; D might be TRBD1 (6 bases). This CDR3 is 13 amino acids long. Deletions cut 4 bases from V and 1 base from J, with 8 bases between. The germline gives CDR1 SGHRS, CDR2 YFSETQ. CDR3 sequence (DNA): TGCGCCAGCAGCCTAGGGGGGAACACTGAAGCTTTCTTT. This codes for CASSLGGNTEAFF.

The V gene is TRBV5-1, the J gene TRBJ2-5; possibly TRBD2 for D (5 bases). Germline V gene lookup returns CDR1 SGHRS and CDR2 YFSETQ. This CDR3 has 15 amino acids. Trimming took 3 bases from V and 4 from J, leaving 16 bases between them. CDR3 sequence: CASSSIEDWGETQYF. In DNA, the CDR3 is TGCGCCAGCAGCTCGATAGAGGACTGGGGAGAGACCCAGTACTTC.

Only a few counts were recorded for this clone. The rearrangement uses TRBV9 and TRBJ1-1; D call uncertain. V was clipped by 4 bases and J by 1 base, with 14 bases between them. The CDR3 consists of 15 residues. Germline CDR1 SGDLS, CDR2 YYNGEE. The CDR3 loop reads CASSPGGETNTEAFF. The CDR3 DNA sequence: TGTGCCAGCAGCCCAGGCGGGGAAACGAACACTGAAGCTTTCTTT.

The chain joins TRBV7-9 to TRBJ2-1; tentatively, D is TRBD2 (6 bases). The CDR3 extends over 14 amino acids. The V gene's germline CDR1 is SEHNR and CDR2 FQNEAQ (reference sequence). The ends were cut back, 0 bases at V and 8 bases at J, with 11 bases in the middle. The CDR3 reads CASSLAGTVDEQFF. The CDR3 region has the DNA TGTGCCAGCAGCTTAGCCGGGACTGTGGATGAGCAGTTCTTC.

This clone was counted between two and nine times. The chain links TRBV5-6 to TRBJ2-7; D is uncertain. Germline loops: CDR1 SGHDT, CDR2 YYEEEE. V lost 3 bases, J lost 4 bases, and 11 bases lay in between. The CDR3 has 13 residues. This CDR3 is CASSSLHLYEQYF. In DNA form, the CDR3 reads TGTGCCAGCAGCTCGTTACATCTATACGAGCAGTACTTC.

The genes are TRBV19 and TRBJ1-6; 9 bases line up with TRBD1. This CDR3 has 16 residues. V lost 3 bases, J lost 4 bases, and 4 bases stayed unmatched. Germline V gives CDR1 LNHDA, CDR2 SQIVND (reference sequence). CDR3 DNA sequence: TGTGCCAGTAGTATGATGACAGGGGGTTATAATTCACCCCTCCACTTT. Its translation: CASSMMTGGYNSPLHF. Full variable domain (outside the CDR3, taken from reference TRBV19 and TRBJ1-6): DGGITQSPKYLFRKEGQNVTLSCEQNLNHDAMYWYRQDPGQGLRLIYYSQIVNDFQKGDIAEGYSVSREKKESFPLTVTSAQKNPTAFYLCASSMMTGGYNSPLHFGNGTRLTVT.

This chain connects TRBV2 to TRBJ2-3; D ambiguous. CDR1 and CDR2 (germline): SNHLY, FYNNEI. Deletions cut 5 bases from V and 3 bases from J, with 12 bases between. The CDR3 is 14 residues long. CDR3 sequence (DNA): TGTGCCAGCAGTCCAGGCTCCGGGACAGATACGCAGTATTTT. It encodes CASSPGSGTDTQYF. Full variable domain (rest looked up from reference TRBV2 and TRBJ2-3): EPEVTQTPSHQVTQMGQEVILRCVPISNHLYFYWYRQILGQKVEFLVSFYNNEISEKSEIFDDQFSVERPDGSNFTLKIRSTKLEDSAMYFCASSPGSGTDTQYFGPGTRLTVL.

The CDR3 DNA follows: TGCGCCAGCAATTCTAAACGGGCCACTGAAGCTTTCTTT. Protein sequence: CASNSKRATEAFF. The chain links TRBV10-1 to TRBJ1-1; D not resolved. From germline, CDR1 is WNHNN and CDR2 SYGVQD (reference sequence). Trimming took off 7 bases at V and 4 bases at J, with 13 bases between the two ends. This CDR3 has 13 amino acids.

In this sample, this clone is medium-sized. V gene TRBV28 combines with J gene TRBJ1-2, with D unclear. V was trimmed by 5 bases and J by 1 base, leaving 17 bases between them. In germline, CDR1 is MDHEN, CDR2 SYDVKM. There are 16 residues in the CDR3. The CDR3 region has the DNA TGTGCCAGCAGTCTCATGCCCCTGGACTATAACTATGGCTACACCTTC. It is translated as CASSLMPLDYNYGYTF.

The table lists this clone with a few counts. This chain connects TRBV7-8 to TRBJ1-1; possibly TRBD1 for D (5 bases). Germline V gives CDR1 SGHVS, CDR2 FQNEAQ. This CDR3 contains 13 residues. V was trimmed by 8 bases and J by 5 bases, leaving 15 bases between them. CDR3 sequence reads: CASGWGTRTEAFF. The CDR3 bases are TGTGCCAGCGGCTGGGGCACTAGGACTGAAGCTTTCTTT.